This T cell receptor (beta chain) was retrieved from a study of blood T cell repertoires in COVID-19. About the study: Collection of acute and convalescent COVID-19 samples took place in the United States, Italy and Spain. PBMCs, B-cell-depleted T cells, or T cells were the source of the cDNA or gDNA that made up the material.

Seattle patients were enrolled during active infection and followed longitudinally. In the authors' workflow: By means of reference gene primer amplification, nucleated cell counts were estimated. Repertoires were generated with immunoSEQ multiplex PCR, while TCRdb's copy carries only in-frame clones and drops some. The D gene and trimming were derived from the DNA, and the V and J assignments and clone size from that table. Among a few hundred thousand clones listed, 75% to 90% were seen once. With 5 bases clipped from V and 4 bases from J, the junction kept 10 bases outside the gene matches. CDR1 is SGHVS, CDR2 FNYEAQ, per germline. The CDR3 sequence is 15 residues long.

The source is a woman aged 25 to 39 with COVID-19, enrolled during active disease. Input material: peripheral blood. This chain links TRBV7-6 with TRBJ1-1; 7 bases fit TRBD1. The CDR3 here is CASSPGRQGVTEAFF. CDR3 DNA: TGTGCCAGCAGCCCCGGACGACAGGGCGTCACTGAAGCTTTCTTT.